The 18 T cell receptor beta chains below come from one sample, sequenced in a study of control samples from healthy donors and cancer patients. The data were produced by immunoSEQ multiplex PCR, yet TCRdb's version contains in-frame clones alone and is incomplete. The data show tens of thousands of clones, more than 85% seen once. Sequencing was done on a sample of PBMCs. These receptors were taken from a man aged 35 to 55 with colorectal cancer.

The chain couples TRBV5-8 to TRBJ1-4; no clear D gene. The CDR3 is made up of 17 amino acids. V dropped 0 bases and J dropped 7 bases, with 19 bases sitting between them. Germline V gives CDR1 SGHTS, CDR2 YDEGEE. In nucleotides, the CDR3 is TGTGCCAGCAGCTTGGGAGGATCAGCCCTTTACAGTGAAAAACTGTTTTTT. As protein: CASSLGGSALYSEKLFF.

This sequence joins TRBV9 and TRBJ2-7, with 12 bases that match TRBD2. J gave up 1 base and V 4 bases, and 3 bases lay outside the gene matches. Looked up from germline, CDR1 is SGDLS and CDR2 is YYNGEE. The CDR3 length is 15 residues. CDR3 bases: TGTGCCAGCAGCTCCGGGACTAGCGGGTCCTACGAGCAGTACTTC. It is translated as CASSSGTSGSYEQYF.

The CDR3 DNA is TGTGCCAGCAGCTTAGCGGGGACAGGGGGTTACGCTGAAGCTTTCTTT. Its translation is CASSLAGTGGYAEAFF. The V and J genes are TRBV7-2 and TRBJ1-1, with TRBD1 identical over 11 bases. Trimming at V came to 0 bases and at J to 6 bases, leaving 6 bases not matched to a gene. Germline V lookup: CDR1 SGHTA, CDR2 FQGNSA. The CDR3 extends over 16 amino acids.

The chain combines TRBV18 with TRBJ2-3; 7 bases are a match to TRBD2. Trimming removed 4 bases from V and 2 bases from J; junction bases left unmatched: 9. This CDR3 has 16 residues. Germline values: CDR1 KGHSH, CDR2 LQKENI. CDR3 coding DNA: TGTGCCAGCTCACAGGGTGGAGCGGGGCTCACAGATACGCAGTATTTT. Its translation is CASSQGGAGLTDTQYF.

The gene calls are TRBV11-2 and TRBJ2-1; 8 nucleotides agree with TRBD2. CDR1 and CDR2 from the germline V gene are SGHAT and FQNNGV. J gave up 14 bases and V 6 bases, and 9 bases lay outside the gene matches. The CDR3 is made up of 12 amino acids. The CDR3: CASSLVGTSEFF. DNA for the CDR3: TGTGCCAGCAGTCTTGTCGGGACTAGTGAGTTCTTC.

CDR3 nucleotides: TGCGCCAGCAGCTTGGGGAGCGGGGGGACGTACAATGAGCAGTTCTTC. Translated, it gives CASSLGSGGTYNEQFF. J is TRBJ2-1 and V is TRBV5-1; TRBD2 agrees at 9 bases. The CDR3 is 16 residues long. V shed 0 bases, J shed 4 bases, and the junction held 5 bases outside the gene matches. Germline V gives CDR1 SGHRS, CDR2 YFSETQ.

The chain is built from TRBV2 and TRBJ2-5; 7 nucleotides align to TRBD1. The CDR3 runs to 15 residues. J gave up 5 bases and V 6 bases, and 12 bases lay outside the gene matches. Germline values: CDR1 SNHLY, CDR2 FYNNEI. The CDR3 DNA sequence: TGTGCCAGCAGAGTAACAGGGGTTGATAGCGAGACCCAGTACTTC. Translating gives CASRVTGVDSETQYF.

The rearrangement uses TRBV5-1 and TRBJ1-2; 8 bases align to TRBD1. V lost 0 bases to trimming and J lost 5 bases; unmatched junction nucleotides: 6. The germline V gene encodes CDR1 SGHRS and CDR2 YFSETQ. The CDR3 has 15 residues. This CDR3 is CASSLAPGQAYGYTF. The CDR3 region has the DNA TGCGCCAGCAGCTTGGCCCCGGGACAGGCTTATGGCTACACCTTC.

The chain joins TRBV14 to TRBJ1-1; D might be TRBD1 (5 bases). The CDR3 has 14 residues. From germline, CDR1 is SGHDN and CDR2 FVKESK. V was clipped by 1 base and J by 4 bases, with 10 bases between them. CDR3 bases: TGTGCCAGCAGCCAAGTAGGGGCGCCCACTGAAGCTTTCTTT. It is translated as CASSQVGAPTEAFF.

J is TRBJ1-5 and V is TRBV19, with D possibly TRBD1 on 6 matching bases. Germline CDR1 is LNHDA and CDR2 is SQIVND (reference sequence). The ends were cut back, 4 bases at V and 1 base at J, with 14 bases in the middle. The CDR3 sequence is 16 residues long. The DNA of the CDR3 is TGTGCCAGTAGTACCCCGACAGGCGAGAGCAATCAGCCCCAGCATTTT. Translation: CASSTPTGESNQPQHF.

This chain uses TRBV19 with TRBJ1-1; D remains unclear. CDR3 length: 13 residues. Germline V gives CDR1 LNHDA, CDR2 SQIVND (reference sequence). Trimming stripped 3 bases from V and 1 base from J, with 6 bases between. The CDR3 bases are TGTGCCAGTAGTATTCGGGAGAACACTGAAGCTTTCTTT. Its translation is CASSIRENTEAFF.

The chain employs TRBV7-3 and TRBJ2-3, with 10 nucleotides matching TRBD1. Germline lookup yields CDR1 SGHTA and CDR2 FQGTGA. V lost 5 bases to trimming and J lost 5 bases; unmatched junction nucleotides: 10. The CDR3 loop spans 16 amino acids. CDR3 in amino acids: CASSQRTGGNVDTQYF. CDR3 DNA: TGTGCCAGCAGCCAAAGGACAGGGGGGAACGTAGATACGCAGTATTTT.

The chain uses TRBV6-5 and TRBJ1-3; TRBD1 is a possible D gene (6 bases). The CDR3 is made up of 14 amino acids. The germline V gene has CDR1 MNHEY and CDR2 SVGAGI. Trimming cost V 6 bases and J 4 bases, with 13 bases left between them. The CDR3 loop is CASRQQGKGNTIYF. The CDR3 coding sequence is TGTGCCAGCAGACAACAGGGAAAAGGAAACACCATATATTTT.

This clone was picked up one time. The V call is TRBV11-3, the J call TRBJ1-3; D is uncertain. Trimming pared 5 bases from V and 1 base from J, leaving 12 bases between. CDR1 is SGHNT, CDR2 YENEEA, per germline. This CDR3 has 15 residues. CDR3 bases: TGTGCCAGCAGCCCCGACCCCCGATCTGGAAACACCATATATTTT. Translated: CASSPDPRSGNTIYF.

V usage is TRBV27 and J usage is TRBJ1-2; TRBD1 matches at 9 bases. V lost 8 bases, J lost 8 bases, and 9 bases stayed unmatched. The CDR3 spans 13 residues. Germline lookup yields CDR1 MNHEY and CDR2 SMNVEV (reference sequence). The CDR3 protein is CASRDRVSEGYTF. The CDR3 nucleotides are TGTGCCAGCCGGGACAGGGTATCGGAGGGCTACACCTTC.

The chain uses TRBV6-5 and TRBJ2-5; the D gene is possibly TRBD2 (6 bases). Per germline, CDR1 MNHEY and CDR2 SVGAGI. Trimming shortened V by 6 bases and J by 1 base, and 12 bases separated the two germline ends. The CDR3 has 14 amino acids. CDR3 DNA: TGTGCCAGCAGGCCCCGGGGACTCCAAGAGACCCAGTACTTC. This codes for CASRPRGLQETQYF.

This chain links TRBV18 with TRBJ2-5; possibly TRBD2 for D (5 bases). V was trimmed by 2 bases and J by 7 bases, leaving 11 bases between them. The CDR3 loop spans 13 amino acids. Germline V gives CDR1 KGHSH, CDR2 LQKENI. The CDR3 region is CASSPENRGTQYF. The CDR3 DNA is TGTGCCAGCTCACCAGAGAATCGGGGGACCCAGTACTTC.

This chain links TRBV7-3 with TRBJ2-7; the D gene is possibly TRBD1 (7 bases). Germline-derived CDR1 and CDR2 are SGHTA and FQGTGA. V lost 5 bases and J lost 1, with 12 bases in between. This CDR3 contains 14 residues. The CDR3 region has the DNA TGTGCCAGCAGCACCGCGGGACAGTCCTACGAGCAGTACTTC. Amino acid sequence: CASSTAGQSYEQYF.